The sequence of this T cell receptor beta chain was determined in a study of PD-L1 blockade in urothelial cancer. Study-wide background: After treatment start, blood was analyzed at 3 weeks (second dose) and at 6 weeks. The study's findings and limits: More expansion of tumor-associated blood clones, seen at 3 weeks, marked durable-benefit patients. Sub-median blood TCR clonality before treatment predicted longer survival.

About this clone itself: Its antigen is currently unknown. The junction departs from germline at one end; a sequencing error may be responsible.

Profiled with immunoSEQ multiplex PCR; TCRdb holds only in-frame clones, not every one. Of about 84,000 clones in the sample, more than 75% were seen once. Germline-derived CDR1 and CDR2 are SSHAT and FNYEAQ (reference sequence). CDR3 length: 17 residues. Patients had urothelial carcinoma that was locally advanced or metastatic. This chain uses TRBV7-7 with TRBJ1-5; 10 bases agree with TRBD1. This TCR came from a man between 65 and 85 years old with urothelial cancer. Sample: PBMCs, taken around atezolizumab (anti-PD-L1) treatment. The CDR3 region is CASSLDPTGGDCQPQHF. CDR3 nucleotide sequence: TGTGCTAGCAGCTTAGACCCGACAGGGGGCGATTGTCAGCCCCAGCATTTT.